Below are 5 T cell receptor beta chains sequenced from a single sample in a study of neurological immune-mediated disorders. MiXCR, applied by TCRdb to the 5' RACE reads, yields one record per CDR3 protein. The data show tens of thousands of distinct CDR3 sequences, around 10% seen once. Sample: CD4+ T cells from blood. The receptors derive from a woman aged 25 to 39 with HTLV-1-associated myelopathy (HAM/TSP).

This clonotype showed up just a few times. The chain has TRBV12-3 or TRBV12-4 and TRBJ2-6, with 7 nucleotides matching TRBD1. Germline trimming cut 6 bases from V and 4 bases from J; bases unmatched to any gene: 6. CDR3 length: 15 amino acids. CDR3 bases: TGTGCCAGCAGGGCGACAGGGACCGGGGCCAACGTCCTGACTTTC. Translating gives CASRATGTGANVLTF.

There are a few counts of this clonotype. The V gene is TRBV20-1, the J gene TRBJ1-1, with D possibly matching TRBD1 (6 bases). The CDR3 consists of 15 residues. Trimming shortened V by 0 bases and J by 1 base, and 12 bases separated the two germline ends. Germline lookup yields CDR1 DFQATT and CDR2 SNEGSKA (reference sequence). The CDR3 loop is CSARDPGRGNTEAFF. Here the CDR3 DNA reads TGCAGTGCTAGAGATCCCGGCAGGGGGAACACTGAAGCTTTCTTT.

The chain combines TRBV5-4 with TRBJ1-1; D is possibly TRBD1 (5 bases). CDR1 and CDR2 from the germline V gene are SGHNT and YYREEE (reference sequence). Trimming stripped 7 bases from V and 9 bases from J, with 13 bases between. The CDR3 totals 11 residues. CDR3 DNA sequence: TGTGCCAGCCCCCGGGAGGGGCAAGCTTTCTTT. Its translation is CASPREGQAFF.

The count of this clonotype is one. One base away lies a much larger clone, so this may be a sequencing read error. This chain joins TRBV5-4 and TRBJ2-1; TRBD2 might be the D (7 bases). V lost 4 bases and J lost 2, with 10 bases in between. Germline CDR1 reads SGHNT; CDR2 reads YYREEE (reference sequence). This CDR3 spans 14 amino acids. The CDR3 loop is CASSRGGAYNEQFF. Here the CDR3 DNA reads TGTGCCAGCAGCAGGGGGGGGGCCTACAATGAGCAGTTCTTC.

This clonotype was observed many times. This chain connects TRBV7-9 to TRBJ2-7; D is ambiguous. The CDR3 is made up of 12 amino acids. From germline, CDR1 is SEHNR and CDR2 FQNEAQ (reference sequence). The V end was cut by 5 bases, the J end by 2 bases, with 7 bases between. CDR3 coding DNA: TGTGCCAGCAGCCTCTATCCCTACGAGCAGTACTTC. Protein: CASSLYPYEQYF.